A single sample gave rise to the 9 T cell receptor beta chains below, sequenced in a study of T-cell memory formation after mild COVID-19. TCRdb analysed the 5' RACE reads with MiXCR anew, one entry per CDR3 protein. The sample records about 360,000 distinct CDR3 sequences, roughly an eighth being singletons. Sample: PBMCs or a T cell subset sorted from them (not recorded which). The receptors originated from a man aged 18 to 35 who had mild COVID-19 (a few samples of this study predate the infection). Cell type and time point are not known.

This clonotype has more than one count but fewer than ten. The J gene is TRBJ2-7, the V gene TRBV10-3; D not certain. Germline assignment: CDR1 ENHRY and CDR2 SYGVKD. The CDR3 covers 12 residues. V was cut by 3 bases and J by 3 bases, with 6 bases left in between. The CDR3 here is CAISDRFYEQYF. The CDR3 DNA reads as TGTGCCATCAGTGATAGGTTCTACGAGCAGTACTTC.

This chain joins TRBV7-9 and TRBJ2-2, with 8 positions matching TRBD2. This CDR3 comprises 16 residues. Per germline, CDR1 SEHNR and CDR2 FQNEAQ (reference sequence). J lost 3 bases, V lost 8 bases, and 11 bases had no gene match. The CDR3 DNA reads as TGTGCCAGCGGGGACGTCTCGGGAGGGGACACCGGGGAGCTGTTTTTT. Protein sequence: CASGDVSGGDTGELFF. Filled out from reference TRBV7-9 and TRBJ2-2, the complete variable domain reads DTGVSQNPRHKITKRGQNVTFRCDPISEHNRLYWYRQTLGQGPEFLTYFQNEAQLEKSRLLSDRFSAERPKGSFSTLEIQRTEQGDSAMYLCASGDVSGGDTGELFFGEGSRLTVL.

Here the CDR3 DNA reads TGTGCCAGCAGCTTAAGCGGCAGCCCCTACGAGCAGTACTTC. Amino acid sequence: CASSLSGSPYEQYF. The V and J genes are TRBV7-8 and TRBJ2-7; possibly TRBD2 for D (5 bases). Per the germline V gene, CDR1 is SGHVS and CDR2 is FQNEAQ. V was clipped by 2 bases and J by 2 bases, with 10 bases between them. The CDR3 contains 14 residues.

The chain's CDR3 is CASSLVGQGYYEQYF. The DNA of the CDR3 is TGTGCCAGCAGTTTGGTGGGACAGGGTTACTACGAGCAGTACTTC. This chain uses TRBV12-3 or TRBV12-4 with TRBJ2-7; the match to TRBD1 covers 9 bases. Trimming removed 3 bases from V and 3 bases from J; junction bases left unmatched: 6. This CDR3 spans 15 amino acids.

This clonotype was seen only a few times. The chain carries TRBV10-3 and TRBJ2-3; 7 bases are a match to TRBD1. CDR3 length equals 13 residues. Trimming cost V 10 bases and J 0 bases; bases outside gene matches: 4. Germline V gene lookup returns CDR1 ENHRY and CDR2 SYGVKD. The chain's CDR3 is CATGTVSTDTQYF. In DNA, the CDR3 is TGTGCCACTGGGACAGTGAGCACAGATACGCAGTATTTT.

The rearrangement links TRBV7-2 to TRBJ2-1; 7 bases agree with TRBD2. Losses at the gene ends were 2 bases for V and 6 bases for J; bases not matched to a gene: 7. The CDR3 loop spans 15 amino acids. Germline CDR1 reads SGHTA; CDR2 reads FQGNSA. Here the CDR3 reads CASSLWAREGNEQFF. For the CDR3, the DNA is TGTGCCAGCAGCTTATGGGCCAGGGAGGGCAATGAGCAGTTCTTC. The full variable domain, completed using reference TRBV7-2 and TRBJ2-1, is GAGVSQSPSNKVTEKGKDVELRCDPISGHTALYWYRQSLGQGLEFLIYFQGNSAPDKSGLPSDRFSAERTGGSVSTLTIQRTQQEDSAVYLCASSLWAREGNEQFFGPGTRLTVL.

V and J are TRBV6-5 and TRBJ1-6, with D uncertain. V dropped 5 bases and J dropped 5 bases, with 7 bases sitting between them. CDR3 length: 13 residues. The germline gives CDR1 MNHEY, CDR2 SVGAGI. In DNA, the CDR3 is TGTGCCAGCAGTGGCAGCAATAATTCACCCCTCCACTTT. Protein product: CASSGSNNSPLHF.

This clonotype appeared a few times. J is TRBJ2-3 and V is TRBV6-1; perhaps D is TRBD1 or TRBD2 (5 bases each). Germline CDR1 reads MNHNS; CDR2 reads SASEGT. The CDR3 length is 12 residues. Between the trimmed V and J ends, which lost 7 bases and 8 bases, there was a span of 13 bases. Here the CDR3 DNA reads TGTGCCAGCACCGCCGATGGGGGTACGCAGTATTTT. Its translation: CASTADGGTQYF.

The CDR3 region has the DNA TGTGCAAGTCGCCCCAAAGGAACAGGGGACGGGGCCAACGTCCTGACTTTC. Translated, it gives CASRPKGTGDGANVLTF. The chain uses TRBV12-2 and TRBJ2-6; the table gives TRBD1 as D, unverified against the DNA. TRBV12-2 is a pseudogene. The CDR3 consists of 17 residues.